This entry is about one T cell receptor beta chain. This clonotype has just one count. No cognate antigen has been identified for it. A much bigger clone sits one base away, suggesting this may be a read error. This record comes from a study of T and B cells in COVID-19 patients (dated by TCRdb to 2019 to 2021). With regard to the full study: Using TRB and IGH repertoire sequencing of peripheral blood, the study characterized adaptive immunity in COVID-19 patients who had active infection or had recovered. Up to about 10 follow-up blood samples were collected per patient, with some samples spanning different disease stages in the same individual. Critical illness requiring mechanical ventilation or ECMO was present in about 60% of the 20 patients in the active-infection cohort. Over 8 million TCR sequences were analysed from a TCR and BCR sequence repository that comprised approximately 37 patients and some 67 time points. Because samples were available both during active disease and after recovery, two patients were counted in both the recovered and the active cohorts. Median age was about 30 years in the recovered cohort versus less than 75 years in the active-infection cohort. A recovered cohort included 15 to 19 patients who provided 20 to 25 samples, and most of these patients had mild to moderate COVID-19 treated on an outpatient basis. An age-matched reference group of some 39 healthy donors negative for COVID-19 antibodies was used as the comparison for repertoire analyses. Of the 20 to 25 patients in the active-infection cohort, about 17 had comorbidities associated with unfavorable COVID-19 outcome.

TRB repertoires were amplified from roughly 230-500 ng of genomic DNA extracted from blood. CDR1 and CDR2 are read off the germline V gene (reference sequence) as MNHEY and SMNVEV. The CDR3 starts with the cysteine, ends with the phenylalanine, and has 17 residues. The kept DNA is CDR3 alone, 51 bases in frame from the first base. The sequencer was an Illumina MiSeq. Multiplex PCR with BIOMED2 TRB-A/B primer pools was used to amplify the TRB rearrangements. Illumina-compatible adapters and 7-nucleotide sample barcodes were attached to the amplicons in two consecutive PCRs. All library PCRs used Phusion HS II polymerase. The amplicons were purified from gel with the NucleoSpin Gel and PCR Clean-up kit, measured on Qubit, and then pooled at approximately 3.8 nM. Amplicon pool quality was checked on an Agilent 2100 Bioanalyzer before Illumina next-generation sequencing. From the authors' description of their analysis: MiXCR 3.0.8 with the default MiXCR reference library was used to annotate TRB rearrangements. Non-productive reads and sequences with fewer than 2 reads were removed, and each unique CDR3 nucleotide sequence was counted as one clone. Clonality, diversity, richness and V-J gene usage were computed in R 3.5.1. GLIPH2 was used to cluster TCRs by CDR3 similarity, and OLGA was used to calculate generation probabilities. GLIPH2 clusters were kept only when the clusters contained at least four unique TCR clonotypes present in at least three individuals. TCRdb reanalyzed the raw reads on its own, using fastp at Q25 for trimming and MiXCR for clone calling, and kept in-frame beta chains. Identical CDR3 proteins give one entry, which carries the most common genes and DNA. The V and J calls come from TCRdb's annotation, not from the publication. The sample profile shows some 11,000 distinct CDR3 sequences; 30% to 35% of them were found once. About 13% of the sample is taken by the ten largest.

Summary of the overall study and its limitations: Few blood samples were available from mildly ill patients while symptoms were present, and early samples from severe cases were likewise scarce. In active COVID-19, TRB repertoires were highly clonal, while at recovery, diversity and richness increased above the levels seen in healthy donors. In patients with COVID-19, the usage of TRBV/TRBJ genes was reported to be strongly skewed. Specific T cell subsets (CD4+/Treg/CD8+) and sorted SARS-CoV-2-responsive or tetramer+ T cells had not yet been sequenced, and these experiments were ongoing. Prospective validation of the reported TCR clusters was stated to be required before clinical use. A total of 2,331 exclusive TCR clusters, including some 30 low-pGen clusters, were found in the recovered cohort. The cohort was judged too small for assessing how HLA contributes to COVID-19 susceptibility or severity.

The rearrangement combines TRBV27 with TRBJ2-2; 13 nucleotides in the junction match TRBD2. This sequence was found in a human donor with active COVID-19. The specimen sequenced was blood. The CDR3 amino acid sequence is: CASRLTSGGQNTGELFF. Read as DNA, the sequence is TGTGCCAGCCGTTTGACTAGCGGGGGGCAGAACACCGGGGAGCTGTTTTTT.